What follows are 29 T cell receptor beta chains derived from one specimen sequenced in a study of beta chain features in type 1 diabetes. Study findings and constraints: Within each of all four CD4+ subsets, Type 1 diabetes patients had TCRB CDR3s that were moderately but significantly shorter.

All of the isolated RNA was reverse transcribed, so expressed TCRB transcripts were sequenced. Some clones are missing from TCRdb's copy, which holds only in-frame ones; the method was immunoSEQ multiplex PCR. The table lists more than 100,000 clones, about 16% of them singletons. No antigen is known for these receptors. The sample taken for sequencing was central memory CD4+ T cells from blood. Every receptor here comes from a man between 25 and 39 years old with type 1 diabetes.

This clone has more than one count but fewer than ten. The J gene is TRBJ2-4, the V gene TRBV15; 8 nucleotides match TRBD1. CDR1 and CDR2 (germline): LNHNV, YYDKDF (reference sequence). After removal of 0 bases from V and 6 bases from J, the junction contained 7 bases not matched to a gene. The CDR3 covers 16 residues. The CDR3 region has the DNA TGTGCCACCAGCAGAGATCGAGACGGACAGGGAAACATTCAGTACTTC. This gives the protein CATSRDRDGQGNIQYF.

This clone was recorded at least ten times. The chain is built from TRBV14 and TRBJ1-2; D call uncertain. The CDR3 extends over 14 amino acids. The germline V and J ends were trimmed by 0 bases and 3 bases, with 8 bases remaining between them. Germline CDR1 is SGHDN and CDR2 is FVKESK. The CDR3 protein is CASSQEGEYYGYTF. The CDR3 coding sequence is TGTGCCAGCAGCCAAGAAGGAGAGTACTATGGCTACACCTTC.

This clone was counted between two and nine times. This sequence joins TRBV6-5 and TRBJ2-1, with 8 bases matching TRBD2. The CDR3 runs 15 residues. The V and J ends lost 6 bases and 4 bases, in that order; junction bases with no gene match: 8. The germline gives CDR1 MNHEY, CDR2 SVGAGI. CDR3 amino acids: CASRPSRGAYNEQFF. The CDR3 DNA reads TGTGCCAGCAGGCCGTCGCGGGGGGCATACAATGAGCAGTTCTTC.

This chain joins TRBV9 and TRBJ1-2; D uncertain. This CDR3 region has 15 residues. The V gene lost 3 bases and the J gene lost 2 bases, with 14 bases spanning the gap. Per germline, CDR1 SGDLS and CDR2 YYNGEE. The CDR3 bases are TGTGCCAGCAGCGCCTCGTCCGCGGTAAACTATGGCTACACCTTC. Protein: CASSASSAVNYGYTF. The full variable domain, with the rest looked up from reference TRBV9 and TRBJ1-2, is DSGVTQTPKHLITATGQRVTLRCSPRSGDLSVYWYQQSLDQGLQFLIQYYNGEERAKGNILERFSAQQFPDLHSELNLSSLELGDSALYFCASSASSAVNYGYTFGSGTRLTVV.

This rearrangement joins TRBV7-9 to TRBJ2-3, with D unclear. This CDR3 comprises 15 residues. The germline V and J ends were trimmed by 1 base and 0 bases, with 8 bases remaining between them. Germline CDR1 is SEHNR and CDR2 is FQNEAQ (reference sequence). This CDR3 is CASSLVRSSTDTQYF. CDR3 nucleotide sequence: TGTGCCAGCAGCTTAGTGCGGAGTAGCACAGATACGCAGTATTTT.

The table lists this clone with a few counts. This chain uses TRBV5-1 with TRBJ2-7; possible D gene TRBD1, 5 bases. Germline V gene lookup returns CDR1 SGHRS and CDR2 YFSETQ. V was shortened by 0 bases and J by 0 bases, with 7 bases between the two germline ends. The CDR3 has 14 amino acids. CDR3: CASSLVTDSYEQYF. In DNA form, the CDR3 reads TGCGCCAGCAGCTTGGTGACAGACTCCTACGAGCAGTACTTC.

The chain has TRBV6-5 and TRBJ2-1; D is undetermined. The CDR3 spans 16 residues. V shed 0 bases and J shed 1 base, with 10 bases lying between them. Germline CDR1 and CDR2: MNHEY and SVGAGI. The CDR3 DNA sequence: TGTGCCAGCAGTTACTCGATCAGGAGTTCCTACAATGAGCAGTTCTTC. It codes for CASSYSIRSSYNEQFF.

This clone came up a few times. The chain recombines TRBV5-4 with TRBJ2-1, with D tentatively TRBD2 (7 bases). Germline V gene data show CDR1 as SGHNT and CDR2 as YYREEE (reference sequence). The CDR3 spans 16 residues. V shed 1 base and J shed 2 bases, with 13 bases lying between them. CDR3 sequence reads: CASSLIRGATYNEQFF. CDR3 nucleotides: TGTGCCAGCAGCTTGATTCGGGGGGCCACCTACAATGAGCAGTTCTTC.

V usage is TRBV27 and J usage is TRBJ1-6; a weak D match, TRBD1 (6 bases). V shed 10 bases and J shed 8 bases, with 18 bases lying between them. The CDR3 has 14 residues. Looked up from germline, CDR1 is MNHEY and CDR2 is SMNVEV (reference sequence). This CDR3 is CATRGGGRDSPLHF. The CDR3 DNA sequence: TGTGCCACCAGGGGTGGAGGGAGAGATTCACCCCTCCACTTT.

This sequence joins TRBV7-2 and TRBJ2-5, with TRBD2 matching over 12 bases. With 5 bases clipped from V and 4 bases from J, the junction kept 8 bases outside the gene matches. The CDR3 consists of 16 residues. Germline V gives CDR1 SGHTA, CDR2 FQGNSA. CDR3 amino acids: CASSQGLAGPRETQYF. CDR3 in DNA: TGTGCCAGCAGCCAAGGACTAGCGGGGCCCAGAGAGACCCAGTACTTC.

This clone turned up a few times. The chain uses TRBV5-4 and TRBJ2-3; D is possibly TRBD1 or TRBD2 (6 bases each). Per the germline V gene, CDR1 is SGHNT and CDR2 is YYREEE (reference sequence). The germline V and J ends were trimmed by 4 bases and 2 bases, with 17 bases remaining between them. The CDR3 loop spans 16 amino acids. Here the CDR3 reads CASSITRGGNTDTQYF. In DNA, the CDR3 is TGTGCCAGCAGCATTACTAGAGGGGGGAACACAGATACGCAGTATTTT. Based on the CDR3 plus reference TRBV5-4 and TRBJ2-3, the full variable domain is ETGVTQSPTHLIKTRGQQVTLRCSSQSGHNTVSWYQQALGQGPQFIFQYYREEENGRGNFPPRFSGLQFPNYSSELNVNALELDDSALYLCASSITRGGNTDTQYFGPGTRLTVL.

This rearrangement joins TRBV7-2 to TRBJ2-5; unclear D gene. Deletions cut 3 bases from V and 4 bases from J, with 12 bases between. The CDR3 totals 14 residues. CDR1 and CDR2 (germline): SGHTA, FQGNSA. DNA for the CDR3: TGTGCCAGCAGCTTCGGAACAGACGGAGAGACCCAGTACTTC. Protein: CASSFGTDGETQYF. Together with reference TRBV7-2 and TRBJ2-5, the CDR3 gives the full variable domain: GAGVSQSPSNKVTEKGKDVELRCDPISGHTALYWYRQSLGQGLEFLIYFQGNSAPDKSGLPSDRFSAERTGGSVSTLTIQRTQQEDSAVYLCASSFGTDGETQYFGPGTRLLVL.

The chain combines TRBV18 with TRBJ2-7, with D hard to call. The CDR3 is 13 amino acids. V lost 2 bases and J 3 bases, leaving 8 bases between the germline ends. The germline V gene has CDR1 KGHSH and CDR2 LQKENI. CDR3 nucleotide sequence: TGTGCCAGCTCACCAGCAGCAAACTACGAGCAGTACTTC. This codes for CASSPAANYEQYF.

The J gene is TRBJ2-5, the V gene TRBV5-1; D unresolved. V lost 1 base, J lost 5 bases, and 12 bases lay in between. Germline CDR1 is SGHRS and CDR2 is YFSETQ. This CDR3 is 14 amino acids long. The CDR3 here is CASSLIDPRETQYF. DNA of the CDR3: TGCGCCAGCAGCTTGATTGACCCCCGGGAGACCCAGTACTTC.

The chain combines TRBV5-1 with TRBJ2-5; D uncertain. Germline V lookup: CDR1 SGHRS, CDR2 YFSETQ. V was cut by 9 bases and J by 1 base, with 13 bases left in between. The CDR3 is 13 amino acids. The CDR3 DNA is TGCGCCACCTCTGGTGGGCTCCAAGAGACCCAGTACTTC. Amino acids: CATSGGLQETQYF.

V usage is TRBV9 and J usage is TRBJ1-1; D is unclear. Between the trimmed V and J ends, which lost 0 bases and 2 bases, there was a span of 14 bases. The germline V gene encodes CDR1 SGDLS and CDR2 YYNGEE. This CDR3 comprises 16 residues. The CDR3 spells CASSVVLSGVNTEAFF. CDR3 in DNA: TGTGCCAGCAGCGTAGTCCTGAGTGGGGTTAACACTGAAGCTTTCTTT.

The V call is TRBV29-1, the J call TRBJ2-5; 7 bases map to TRBD1. The V segment lost 4 bases and the J segment 5 bases; nucleotides outside the gene matches: 4. Germline-derived CDR1 and CDR2 are SQVTM and ANQGSEA. The CDR3 runs 12 residues. The CDR3 is CSVGTGGETQYF. In DNA, the CDR3 is TGCAGCGTTGGGACAGGCGGGGAGACCCAGTACTTC.

This clone was seen more than once but under ten times. The chain carries TRBV4-3 and TRBJ1-6; the D is unclear. Looked up from germline, CDR1 is LGHNA and CDR2 is YSLEER. The CDR3 is made up of 16 amino acids. Trimming shortened V by 0 bases and J by 5 bases, and 11 bases separated the two germline ends. The DNA of the CDR3 is TGCGCCAGCAGCCAAGAACCAACTGGGAATAATTCACCCCTCCACTTT. Its protein product is CASSQEPTGNNSPLHF.

This clone has ten or more counts. The chain joins TRBV2 to TRBJ1-2; D call uncertain. The CDR3 extends over 10 amino acids. Germline V gives CDR1 SNHLY, CDR2 FYNNEI. V was trimmed by 0 bases and J by 12 bases, leaving 5 bases between them. CDR3: CASSEAFHTF. The CDR3 DNA reads TGTGCCAGCAGTGAAGCCTTTCACACCTTC.

This clone has a handful of counts. The rearrangement joins TRBV18 to TRBJ2-7; D gene ambiguous. Germline CDR1 is KGHSH and CDR2 is LQKENI. Trimming stripped 5 bases from V and 11 bases from J, with 19 bases between. The length of the CDR3 is 13 residues. CDR3 protein: CASSSMAQENEYF. The CDR3 DNA follows: TGTGCCAGCTCATCCATGGCGCAGGAAAATGAGTACTTC.

The rearrangement joins TRBV14 to TRBJ1-1, with D tentatively TRBD1 (6 bases). Trimming pared 6 bases from V and 6 bases from J, leaving 11 bases between. The CDR3 has 12 amino acids. Germline CDR1 is SGHDN and CDR2 is FVKESK. The CDR3 DNA follows: TGTGCCAGCAGTATACAGGGTGCTGAAGCTTTCTTT. Translating it yields CASSIQGAEAFF.

There are a few counts of this clone. The chain links TRBV28 to TRBJ1-2; D gene ambiguous. CDR1 and CDR2 from the germline V gene are MDHEN and SYDVKM. The CDR3 consists of 12 residues. V was trimmed by 7 bases and J by 7 bases, leaving 13 bases between them. In nucleotides, the CDR3 is TGTGCCAGCACTCCCCAGACGGGTGGCTACACCTTC. As protein: CASTPQTGGYTF.

The chain employs TRBV15 and TRBJ2-5; 10 bases map to TRBD2. V shed 5 bases and J 2 bases; nucleotides not matched to a gene: 8. This CDR3 comprises 16 residues. Germline V gene sequence: CDR1 LNHNV, CDR2 YYDKDF (reference sequence). The CDR3 region has the DNA TGTGCCACCAGCTCACGTAGCGGGGGGACTCAAGAGACCCAGTACTTC. Encoded protein: CATSSRSGGTQETQYF.

The chain combines TRBV29-1 with TRBJ1-2; D is undetermined. From germline, CDR1 is SQVTM and CDR2 ANQGSEA. Trimming shortened V by 4 bases and J by 3 bases, and 12 bases separated the two germline ends. The CDR3 contains 13 residues. The CDR3 DNA sequence: TGCAGCGTTGGAAGGGAAGGCGACTATGGCTACACCTTC. It is translated as CSVGREGDYGYTF.

In DNA form, the CDR3 reads TGTGCCAGCAGCTTAGGAAGGATGAACACTGAAGCTTTCTTT. Translated, it gives CASSLGRMNTEAFF. The chain uses TRBV7-2 and TRBJ1-1, with D uncertain. Trimming took 1 base from V and 0 from J, leaving 6 bases between them. This CDR3 has 14 residues. Germline V CDR1 and CDR2: SGHTA, FQGNSA.

CDR3 nucleotides: TGTGCCAGCAGTCCCCACCATAACAACGATAATTCACCCCTCCACTTT. It translates to CASSPHHNNDNSPLHF. V and J are TRBV28 and TRBJ1-6; no clear D. V lost 5 bases and J 5 bases, leaving 16 bases between the germline ends. This CDR3 is built from 16 residues. Germline CDR1 MDHEN, CDR2 SYDVKM.

The sample holds a few counts of this clone. V and J are TRBV6-5 and TRBJ2-5; D tentatively reads TRBD1 or TRBD2 (7 bases each). CDR1 and CDR2 from the germline V gene are MNHEY and SVGAGI. The CDR3 is 14 residues long. V lost 5 bases, J lost 3 bases, and 13 bases lay in between. The CDR3 DNA reads TGTGCCAGCAGTCCACAGGGGAGGGAAGAGACCCAGTACTTC. Amino acids: CASSPQGREETQYF.

The V call is TRBV23-1, the J call TRBJ1-2; TRBD1 aligns across 9 bases. TRBV23-1 is an ORF; its function is uncertain. This CDR3 is 17 amino acids long. V shed 3 bases and J 3 bases; nucleotides not matched to a gene: 11. DNA for the CDR3: TGCGCCAGCAGTCATTTGAAACAGGGGGCGCGAGACTATGGCTACACCTTC. Amino acids: CASSHLKQGARDYGYTF.

As concerns this clone: The junction does not match germline at one end; this may be a read error. The chain carries TRBV13 and TRBJ2-7; no reliable D call. The germline V gene has CDR1 PRHDT and CDR2 FYEKMQ (reference sequence). CDR3 length: 14 residues. The CDR3 DNA reads as TGTGCCAGCAGCTTAAAGGCAGGCTCCGACGAGCAGTACTTC. Encoded protein: CASSLKAGSDEQYF.